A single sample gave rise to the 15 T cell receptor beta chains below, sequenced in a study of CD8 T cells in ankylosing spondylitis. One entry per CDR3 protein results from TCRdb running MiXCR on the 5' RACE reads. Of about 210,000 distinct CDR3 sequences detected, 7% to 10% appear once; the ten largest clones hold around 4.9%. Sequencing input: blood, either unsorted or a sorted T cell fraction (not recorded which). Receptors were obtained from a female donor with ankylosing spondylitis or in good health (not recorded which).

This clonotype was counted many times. This CDR3 reads CASSPLKLDRGFDYGYTF. The DNA for the CDR3 is TGTGCCAGCTCACCCTTAAAATTGGACAGGGGCTTCGACTATGGCTACACCTTC. The chain employs TRBV18 and TRBJ1-2; TRBD1 matches 9 bases. The CDR3 extends over 18 amino acids. The germline gives CDR1 KGHSH, CDR2 LQKENI. Trimming cost V 3 bases and J 3 bases; bases outside gene matches: 14. Filled out from reference TRBV18 and TRBJ1-2, the complete variable domain reads NAGVMQNPRHLVRRRGQEARLRCSPMKGHSHVYWYRQLPEEGLKFMVYLQKENIIDESGMPKERFSAEFPKEGPSILRIQQVVRGDSAAYFCASSPLKLDRGFDYGYTFGSGTRLTVV.

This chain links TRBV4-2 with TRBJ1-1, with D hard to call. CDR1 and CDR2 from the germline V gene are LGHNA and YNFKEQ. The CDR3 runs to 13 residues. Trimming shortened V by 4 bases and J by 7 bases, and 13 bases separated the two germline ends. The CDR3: CASSPRLSGEAFF. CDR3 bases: TGTGCCAGCAGCCCCCGGTTATCGGGTGAAGCTTTCTTT.

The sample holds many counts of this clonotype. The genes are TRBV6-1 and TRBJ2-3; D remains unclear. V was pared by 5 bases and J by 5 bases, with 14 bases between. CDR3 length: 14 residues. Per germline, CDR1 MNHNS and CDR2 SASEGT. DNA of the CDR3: TGTGCCAGCAGTCCCGGGTCGTCTGTAGATACGCAGTATTTT. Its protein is CASSPGSSVDTQYF.

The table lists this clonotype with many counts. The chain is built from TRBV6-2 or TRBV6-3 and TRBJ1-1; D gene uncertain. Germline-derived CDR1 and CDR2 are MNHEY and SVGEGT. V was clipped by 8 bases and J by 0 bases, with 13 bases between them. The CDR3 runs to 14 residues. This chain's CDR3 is CASQKGIMNTEAFF. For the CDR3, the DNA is TGTGCCAGCCAAAAAGGGATCATGAACACTGAAGCTTTCTTT.

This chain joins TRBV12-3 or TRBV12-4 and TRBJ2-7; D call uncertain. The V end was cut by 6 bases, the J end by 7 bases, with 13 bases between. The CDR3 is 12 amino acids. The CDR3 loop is CASSPAPREQYF. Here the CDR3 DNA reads TGTGCCAGCAGCCCCGCCCCCAGGGAGCAGTACTTC.

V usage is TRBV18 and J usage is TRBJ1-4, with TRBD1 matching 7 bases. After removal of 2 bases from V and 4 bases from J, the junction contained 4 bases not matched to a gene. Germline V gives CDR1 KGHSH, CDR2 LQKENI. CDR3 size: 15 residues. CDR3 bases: TGTGCCAGCTCACCAATCGGGACAGATAATGAAAAACTGTTTTTT. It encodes CASSPIGTDNEKLFF. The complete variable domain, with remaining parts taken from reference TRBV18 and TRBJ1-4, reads NAGVMQNPRHLVRRRGQEARLRCSPMKGHSHVYWYRQLPEEGLKFMVYLQKENIIDESGMPKERFSAEFPKEGPSILRIQQVVRGDSAAYFCASSPIGTDNEKLFFGSGTQLSVL.

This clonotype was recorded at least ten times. CDR3 DNA: TGCGCCAGCAGCTTGGAGGCCGACAGGGGAGTACTTCGGCAGTTCTTC. It specifies CASSLEADRGVLRQFF. The V call is TRBV5-1, the J call TRBJ2-1, with TRBD1 identical over 8 bases. The CDR3 extends over 16 amino acids. CDR1 and CDR2 from the germline V gene are SGHRS and YFSETQ. The V gene end was trimmed by 0 bases and the J gene end by 12 bases; junction bases not matched to a gene: 14. The whole variable domain, remainder taken from reference TRBV5-1 and TRBJ2-1, is KAGVTQTPRYLIKTRGQQVTLSCSPISGHRSVSWYQQTPGQGLQFLFEYFSETQRNKGNFPGRFSGRQFSNSRSEMNVSTLELGDSALYLCASSLEADRGVLRQFFGPGTRLTVL.

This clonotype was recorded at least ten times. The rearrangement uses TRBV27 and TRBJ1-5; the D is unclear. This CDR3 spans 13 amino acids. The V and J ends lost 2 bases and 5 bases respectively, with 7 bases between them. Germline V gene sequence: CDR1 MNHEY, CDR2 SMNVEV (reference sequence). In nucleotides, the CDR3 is TGTGCCAGCAGTTTACTTTGGGATCAGCCCCAGCATTTT. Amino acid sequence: CASSLLWDQPQHF.

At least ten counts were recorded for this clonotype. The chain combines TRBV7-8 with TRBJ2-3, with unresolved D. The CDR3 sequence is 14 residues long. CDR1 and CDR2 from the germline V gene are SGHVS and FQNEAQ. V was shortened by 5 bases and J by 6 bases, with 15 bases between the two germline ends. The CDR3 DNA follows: TGTGCCAGCAGCCTAGGTATAGGTACTGATACGCAGTATTTT. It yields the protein CASSLGIGTDTQYF.

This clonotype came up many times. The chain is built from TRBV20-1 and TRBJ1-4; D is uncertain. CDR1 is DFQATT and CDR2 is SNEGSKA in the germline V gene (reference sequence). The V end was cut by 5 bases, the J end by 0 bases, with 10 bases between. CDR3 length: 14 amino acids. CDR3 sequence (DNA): TGCAGTGCTCTTTACAAGGCAACTAATGAAAAACTGTTTTTT. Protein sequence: CSALYKATNEKLFF.

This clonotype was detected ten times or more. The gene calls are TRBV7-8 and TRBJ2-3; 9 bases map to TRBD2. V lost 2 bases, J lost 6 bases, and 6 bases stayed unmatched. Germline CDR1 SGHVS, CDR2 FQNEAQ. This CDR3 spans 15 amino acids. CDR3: CASSLRIAGADTQYF. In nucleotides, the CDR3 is TGTGCCAGCAGCTTACGAATAGCGGGAGCCGATACGCAGTATTTT.

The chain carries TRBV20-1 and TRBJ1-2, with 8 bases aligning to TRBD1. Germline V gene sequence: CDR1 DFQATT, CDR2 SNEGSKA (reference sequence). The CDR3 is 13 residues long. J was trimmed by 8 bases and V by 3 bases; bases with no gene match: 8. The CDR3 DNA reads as TGCAGTGCTAGCCAGGGGACAGGCTACGGCTACACCTTC. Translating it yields CSASQGTGYGYTF.

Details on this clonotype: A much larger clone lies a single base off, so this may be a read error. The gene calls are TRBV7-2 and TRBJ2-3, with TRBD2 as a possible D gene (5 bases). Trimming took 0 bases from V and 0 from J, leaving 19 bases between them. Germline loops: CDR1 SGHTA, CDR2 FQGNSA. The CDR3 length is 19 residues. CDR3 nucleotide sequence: TGTGCCAGCAGCTTAGCACGTACAGTACTAGTTGCTAGCACAGATACGCAGTATTTT. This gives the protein CASSLARTVLVASTDTQYF.

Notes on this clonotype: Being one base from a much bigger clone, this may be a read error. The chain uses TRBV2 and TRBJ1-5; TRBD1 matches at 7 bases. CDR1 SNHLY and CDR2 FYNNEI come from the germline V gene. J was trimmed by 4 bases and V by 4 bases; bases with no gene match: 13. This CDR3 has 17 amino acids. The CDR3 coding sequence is TGTGCCAGCAGTGGGGACAGTTTGGAGGTAAGGAATCAGCCCCAGCATTTT. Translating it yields CASSGDSLEVRNQPQHF. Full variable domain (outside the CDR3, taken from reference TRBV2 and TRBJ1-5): EPEVTQTPSHQVTQMGQEVILRCVPISNHLYFYWYRQILGQKVEFLVSFYNNEISEKSEIFDDQFSVERPDGSNFTLKIRSTKLEDSAMYFCASSGDSLEVRNQPQHFGDGTRLSIL.

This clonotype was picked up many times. Here the CDR3 DNA reads TGTGCCTGCGGACAGGGGTCCCACGAGCAGTACTTC. Protein sequence: CACGQGSHEQYF. The chain carries TRBV12-3 or TRBV12-4 and TRBJ2-7, with TRBD1 identical over 9 bases. Losses at the gene ends were 11 bases for V and 5 bases for J; bases not matched to a gene: 7. The CDR3 sequence is 12 residues long.